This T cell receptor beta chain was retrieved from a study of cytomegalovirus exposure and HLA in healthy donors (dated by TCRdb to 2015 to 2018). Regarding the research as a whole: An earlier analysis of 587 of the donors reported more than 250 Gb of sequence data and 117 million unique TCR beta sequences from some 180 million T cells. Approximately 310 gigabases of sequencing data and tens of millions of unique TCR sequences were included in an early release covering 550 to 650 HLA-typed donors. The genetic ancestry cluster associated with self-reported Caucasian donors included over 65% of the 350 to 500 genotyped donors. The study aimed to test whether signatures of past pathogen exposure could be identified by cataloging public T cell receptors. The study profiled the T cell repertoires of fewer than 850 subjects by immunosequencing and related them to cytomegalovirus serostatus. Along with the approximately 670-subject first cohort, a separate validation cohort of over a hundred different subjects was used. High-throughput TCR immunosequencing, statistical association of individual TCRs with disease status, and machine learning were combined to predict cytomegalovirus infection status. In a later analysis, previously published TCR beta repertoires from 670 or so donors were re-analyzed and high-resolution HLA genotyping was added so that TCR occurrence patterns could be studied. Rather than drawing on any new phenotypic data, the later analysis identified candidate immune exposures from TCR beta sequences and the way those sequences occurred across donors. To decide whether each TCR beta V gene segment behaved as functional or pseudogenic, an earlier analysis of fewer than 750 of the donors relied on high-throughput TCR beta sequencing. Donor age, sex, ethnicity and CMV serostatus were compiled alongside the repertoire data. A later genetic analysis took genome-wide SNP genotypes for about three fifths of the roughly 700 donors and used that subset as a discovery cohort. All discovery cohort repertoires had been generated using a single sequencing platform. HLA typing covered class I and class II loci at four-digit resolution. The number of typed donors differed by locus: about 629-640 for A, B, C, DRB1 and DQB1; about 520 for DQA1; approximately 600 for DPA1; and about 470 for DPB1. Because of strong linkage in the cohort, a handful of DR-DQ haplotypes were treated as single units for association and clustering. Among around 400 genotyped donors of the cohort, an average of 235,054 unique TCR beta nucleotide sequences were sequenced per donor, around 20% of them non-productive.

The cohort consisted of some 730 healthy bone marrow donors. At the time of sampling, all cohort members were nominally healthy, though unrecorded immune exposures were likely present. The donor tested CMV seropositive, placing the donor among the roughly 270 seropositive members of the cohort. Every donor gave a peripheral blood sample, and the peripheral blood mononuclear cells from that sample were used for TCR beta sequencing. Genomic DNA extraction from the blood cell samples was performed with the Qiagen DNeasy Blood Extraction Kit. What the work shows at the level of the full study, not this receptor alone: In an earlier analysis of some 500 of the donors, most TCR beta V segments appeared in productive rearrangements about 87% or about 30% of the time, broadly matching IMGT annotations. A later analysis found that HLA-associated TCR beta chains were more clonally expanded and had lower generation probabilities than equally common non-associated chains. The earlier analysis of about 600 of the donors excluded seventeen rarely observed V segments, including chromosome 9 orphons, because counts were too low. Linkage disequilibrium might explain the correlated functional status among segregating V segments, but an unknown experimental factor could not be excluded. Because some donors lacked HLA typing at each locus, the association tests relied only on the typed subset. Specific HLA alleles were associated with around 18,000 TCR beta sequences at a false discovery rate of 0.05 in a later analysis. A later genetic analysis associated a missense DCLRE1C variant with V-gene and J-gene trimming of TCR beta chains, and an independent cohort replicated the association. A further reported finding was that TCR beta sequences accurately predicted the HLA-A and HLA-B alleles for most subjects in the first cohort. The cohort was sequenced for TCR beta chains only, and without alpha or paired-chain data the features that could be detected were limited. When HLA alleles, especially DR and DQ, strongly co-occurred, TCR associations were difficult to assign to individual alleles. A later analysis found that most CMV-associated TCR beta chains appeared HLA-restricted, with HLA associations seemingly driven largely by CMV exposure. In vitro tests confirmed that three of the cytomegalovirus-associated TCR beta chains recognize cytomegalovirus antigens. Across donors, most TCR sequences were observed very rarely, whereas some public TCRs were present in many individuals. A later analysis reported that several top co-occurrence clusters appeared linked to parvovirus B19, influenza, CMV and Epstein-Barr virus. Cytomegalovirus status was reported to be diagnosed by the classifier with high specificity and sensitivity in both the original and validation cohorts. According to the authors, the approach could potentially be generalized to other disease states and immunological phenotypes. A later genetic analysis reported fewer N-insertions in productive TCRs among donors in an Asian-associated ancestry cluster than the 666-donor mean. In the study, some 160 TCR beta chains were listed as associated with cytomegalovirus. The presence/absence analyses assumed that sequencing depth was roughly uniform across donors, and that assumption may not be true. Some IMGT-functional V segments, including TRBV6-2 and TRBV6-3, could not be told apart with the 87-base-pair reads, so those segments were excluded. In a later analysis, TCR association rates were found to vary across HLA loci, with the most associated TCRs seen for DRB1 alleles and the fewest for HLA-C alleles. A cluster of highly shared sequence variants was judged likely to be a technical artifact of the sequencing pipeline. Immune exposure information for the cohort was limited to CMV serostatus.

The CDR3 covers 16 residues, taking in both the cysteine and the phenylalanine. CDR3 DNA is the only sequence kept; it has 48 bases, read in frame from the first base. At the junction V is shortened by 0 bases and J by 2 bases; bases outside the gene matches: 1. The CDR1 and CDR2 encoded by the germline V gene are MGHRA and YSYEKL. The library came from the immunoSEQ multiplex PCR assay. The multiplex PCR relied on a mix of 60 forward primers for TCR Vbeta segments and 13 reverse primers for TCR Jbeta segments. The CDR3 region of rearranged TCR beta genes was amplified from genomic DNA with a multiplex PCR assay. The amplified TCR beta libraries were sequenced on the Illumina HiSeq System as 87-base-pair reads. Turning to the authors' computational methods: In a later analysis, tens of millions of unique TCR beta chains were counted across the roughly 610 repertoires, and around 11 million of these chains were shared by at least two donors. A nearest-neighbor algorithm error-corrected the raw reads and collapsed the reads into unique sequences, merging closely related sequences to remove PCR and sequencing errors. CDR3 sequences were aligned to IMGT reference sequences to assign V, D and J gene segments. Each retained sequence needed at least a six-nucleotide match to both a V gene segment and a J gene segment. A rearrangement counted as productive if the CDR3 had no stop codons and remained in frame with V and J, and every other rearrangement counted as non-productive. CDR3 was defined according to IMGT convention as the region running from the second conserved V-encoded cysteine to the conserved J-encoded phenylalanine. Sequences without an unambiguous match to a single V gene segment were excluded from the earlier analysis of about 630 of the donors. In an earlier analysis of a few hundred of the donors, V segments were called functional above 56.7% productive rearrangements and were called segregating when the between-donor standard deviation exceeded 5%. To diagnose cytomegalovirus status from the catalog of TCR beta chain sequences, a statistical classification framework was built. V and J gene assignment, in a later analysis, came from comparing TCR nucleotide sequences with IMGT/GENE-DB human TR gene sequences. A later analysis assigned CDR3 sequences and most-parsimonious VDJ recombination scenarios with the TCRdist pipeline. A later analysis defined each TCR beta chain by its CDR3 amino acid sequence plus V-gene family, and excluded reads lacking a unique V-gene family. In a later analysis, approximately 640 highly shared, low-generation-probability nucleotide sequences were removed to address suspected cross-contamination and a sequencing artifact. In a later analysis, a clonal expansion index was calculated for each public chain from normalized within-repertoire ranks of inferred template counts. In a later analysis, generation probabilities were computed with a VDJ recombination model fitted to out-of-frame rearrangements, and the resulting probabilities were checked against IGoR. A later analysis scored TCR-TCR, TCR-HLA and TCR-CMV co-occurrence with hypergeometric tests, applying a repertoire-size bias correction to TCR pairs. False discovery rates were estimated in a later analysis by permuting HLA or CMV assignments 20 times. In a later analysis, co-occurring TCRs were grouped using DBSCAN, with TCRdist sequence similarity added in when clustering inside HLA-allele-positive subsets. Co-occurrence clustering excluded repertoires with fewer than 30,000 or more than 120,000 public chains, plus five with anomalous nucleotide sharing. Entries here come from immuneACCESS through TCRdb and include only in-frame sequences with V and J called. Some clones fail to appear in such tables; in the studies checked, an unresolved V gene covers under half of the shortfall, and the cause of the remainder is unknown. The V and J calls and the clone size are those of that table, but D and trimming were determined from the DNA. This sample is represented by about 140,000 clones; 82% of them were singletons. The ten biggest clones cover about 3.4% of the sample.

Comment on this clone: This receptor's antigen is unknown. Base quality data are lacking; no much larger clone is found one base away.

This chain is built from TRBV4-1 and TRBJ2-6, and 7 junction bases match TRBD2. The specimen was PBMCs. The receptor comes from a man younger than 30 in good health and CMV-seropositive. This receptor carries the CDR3 CASSQEGGTGANVLTF. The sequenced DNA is TGCGCCAGCAGCCAAGAGGGAGGGACTGGGGCCAACGTCCTGACTTTC.